Sequencing of this T cell receptor beta chain was carried out in a study of siplizumab effects on memory and regulatory T cells. Study findings and constraints: Mappable alloreactive CD4+ clones came from Treg cells about 66% of the time on average with siplizumab, against 26.9% in controls. Naive T cells were seemingly more diverse than memory cells, and major contributions to the alloresponse seemed to be made by them.

Germline lookup yields CDR1 SGHAT and CDR2 FQNNGV. The CDR3 length is 8 residues. As for this clone: Its target is not known. The junction departs from the called germline gene at one end, perhaps through a read error.

Per sample, approximately 10^5 TCR templates underwent assay. The repertoire was sequenced with immunoSEQ multiplex PCR; TCRdb's copy has only in-frame clones and lacks some. The data contain some 110,000 clones, around 94% of them seen just once; the ten biggest clones take up under 2%. The source material was non-Treg CD4+ T cells sorted from blood. The sequence was collected from a human donor in good health. The rearrangement joins TRBV11-2 to TRBJ2-4; no firm D call. The CDR3 coding sequence is TGTGCCAGCAGCTTAGAAGACTTC. Protein: CASSLEDF. The complete variable domain, with remaining parts taken from reference TRBV11-2 and TRBJ2-4, reads EAGVAQSPRYKIIEKRQSVAFWCNPISGHATLYWYQQILGQGPKLLIQFQNNGVVDDSQLPKDRFSAERLKGVDSTLKIQPAKLEDSAVYLCASSLEDFGAGTRLSVL.